This record concerns one TCR beta chain sequence. This entry is derived from a study of blood T cell repertoires in COVID-19. Study overall: Acute and convalescent COVID-19 samples came from the United States, Italy and Spain. Sources were T cells, B-cell-depleted T cells, or PBMCs; the material itself was cDNA or gDNA.

Measured with immunoSEQ multiplex PCR; TCRdb has only the in-frame clones, and not every one. The sample has about 200,000 clones, over 75% seen once. CDR1 is LGHNA and CDR2 is YNFKEQ in the germline V gene. This CDR3 region has 17 residues. Trimming stripped 0 bases from V and 5 bases from J, with 16 bases between. Sequencing was carried out using peripheral blood. The chain joins TRBV4-2 to TRBJ1-4; D may be TRBD1 (5 bases). This receptor was taken from a man of 80 years or more with acute or convalescent COVID-19. In DNA form, the CDR3 reads TGTGCCAGCAGCCAAGAGGGACTCGACCCCCCGAATGAAAAACTGTTTTTT. It encodes CASSQEGLDPPNEKLFF.